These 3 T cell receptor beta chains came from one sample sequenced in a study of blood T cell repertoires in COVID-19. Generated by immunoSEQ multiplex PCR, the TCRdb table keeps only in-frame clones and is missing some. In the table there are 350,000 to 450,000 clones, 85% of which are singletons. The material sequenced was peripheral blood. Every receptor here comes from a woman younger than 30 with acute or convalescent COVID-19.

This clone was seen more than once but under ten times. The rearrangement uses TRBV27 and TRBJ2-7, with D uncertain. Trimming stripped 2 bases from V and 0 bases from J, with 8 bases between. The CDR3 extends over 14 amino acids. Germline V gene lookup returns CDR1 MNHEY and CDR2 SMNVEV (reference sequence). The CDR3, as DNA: TGTGCCAGCAGTTTAAGAGGCTACTCCTACGAGCAGTACTTC. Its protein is CASSLRGYSYEQYF.

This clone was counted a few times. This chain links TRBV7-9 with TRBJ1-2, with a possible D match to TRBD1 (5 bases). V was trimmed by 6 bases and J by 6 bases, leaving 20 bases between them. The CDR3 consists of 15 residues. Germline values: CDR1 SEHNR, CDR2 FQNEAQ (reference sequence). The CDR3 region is CASRADGGRGDGYTF. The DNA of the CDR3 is TGTGCCAGCAGGGCCGACGGTGGACGGGGGGATGGCTACACCTTC.

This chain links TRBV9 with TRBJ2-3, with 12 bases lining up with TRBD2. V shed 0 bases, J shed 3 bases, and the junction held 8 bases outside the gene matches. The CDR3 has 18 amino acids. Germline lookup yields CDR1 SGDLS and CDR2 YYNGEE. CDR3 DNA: TGTGCCAGCAGCGTAGTCCCCGCTAGCGGGGGGGCAACAGATACGCAGTATTTT. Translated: CASSVVPASGGATDTQYF. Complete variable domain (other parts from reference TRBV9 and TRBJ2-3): DSGVTQTPKHLITATGQRVTLRCSPRSGDLSVYWYQQSLDQGLQFLIQYYNGEERAKGNILERFSAQQFPDLHSELNLSSLELGDSALYFCASSVVPASGGATDTQYFGPGTRLTVL.